Each of the 21 T cell receptor beta chains below was sequenced from the same sample in a study of immune evolution from preneoplasia to lung adenocarcinoma. The method was immunoSEQ multiplex PCR; TCRdb's version includes in-frame clones alone and lacks a portion of them. This table holds 2,600 or so clones, about 40% found once. Material for sequencing was FFPE adjacent normal lung tissue. The source of these receptors is a person aged 60-80 years with lung adenocarcinoma.

This chain uses TRBV4-1 with TRBJ1-1, with unresolved D. Per the germline V gene, CDR1 is MGHRA and CDR2 is YSYEKL. The germline V and J ends were trimmed by 2 bases and 0 bases, with 13 bases remaining between them. The CDR3 runs 16 residues. CDR3 DNA: TGCGCCAGCAGCCAACTATTTAGGACGGTGAACACTGAAGCTTTCTTT. Residues: CASSQLFRTVNTEAFF.

The chain carries TRBV7-2 and TRBJ1-5; TRBD1 matches at 9 bases. CDR1 and CDR2 from the germline V gene are SGHTA and FQGNSA. J lost 8 bases, V lost 4 bases, and 12 bases had no gene match. The CDR3 spans 16 residues. CDR3 residues: CASSSTPGQGMEPQHF. CDR3 DNA: TGTGCCAGCAGCTCCACACCGGGACAGGGCATGGAGCCCCAGCATTTT.

In this sample, this clone turned up a few times. CDR3 nucleotides: TGTGCCAGCAGCGTAGCAGGGATGAGCGGCTACACCTTC. Translating it yields CASSVAGMSGYTF. J is TRBJ1-2 and V is TRBV9, with D perhaps matching TRBD1 (5 bases). The V end was cut by 0 bases, the J end by 8 bases, with 11 bases between. CDR3 length equals 13 residues. Looked up from germline, CDR1 is SGDLS and CDR2 is YYNGEE.

V gene TRBV29-1 combines with J gene TRBJ2-3; 9 nucleotides agree with TRBD1. Germline V gene data show CDR1 as SQVTM and CDR2 as ANQGSEA. V was clipped by 4 bases and J by 5 bases; unmatched bases: 1. CDR3 length: 12 residues. For the CDR3, the DNA is TGCAGCGTTGGACAGGGGGGAGATACGCAGTATTTT. Protein: CSVGQGGDTQYF.

V and J are TRBV9 and TRBJ1-1; TRBD1 matches 8 bases. Germline loops: CDR1 SGDLS, CDR2 YYNGEE. The CDR3 runs to 15 residues. J gave up 4 bases and V 3 bases, and 8 bases lay outside the gene matches. CDR3 bases: TGTGCCAGCAGCGAGACGGACAGGGAGGGCACTGAAGCTTTCTTT. Protein product: CASSETDREGTEAFF. Full variable domain (rest looked up from reference TRBV9 and TRBJ1-1): DSGVTQTPKHLITATGQRVTLRCSPRSGDLSVYWYQQSLDQGLQFLIQYYNGEERAKGNILERFSAQQFPDLHSELNLSSLELGDSALYFCASSETDREGTEAFFGQGTRLTVV.

The chain has TRBV5-1 and TRBJ1-2; D call uncertain. The germline V gene encodes CDR1 SGHRS and CDR2 YFSETQ. V lost 8 bases to trimming and J lost 12 bases, with 17 bases between them. The CDR3 length is 11 residues. CDR3 nucleotides: TGCGCCAGGAGAAAACGACGTGAACACACCTTC. Translation: CARRKRREHTF.

The chain has TRBV9 and TRBJ2-7; D call uncertain. The CDR3 covers 14 residues. Trimming pared 0 bases from V and 5 bases from J, leaving 12 bases between. CDR1 SGDLS and CDR2 YYNGEE come from the germline V gene. CDR3 loop: CASSVGYSSDEQYF. The CDR3 DNA is TGTGCCAGCAGCGTAGGGTACAGCAGTGACGAGCAGTACTTC. The entire variable domain, with the rest obtained from reference TRBV9 and TRBJ2-7, is as follows: DSGVTQTPKHLITATGQRVTLRCSPRSGDLSVYWYQQSLDQGLQFLIQYYNGEERAKGNILERFSAQQFPDLHSELNLSSLELGDSALYFCASSVGYSSDEQYFGPGTRLTVT.

This clone was observed a single time. The chain is built from TRBV7-9 and TRBJ1-2, with 8 bases matching TRBD1. V was pared by 5 bases and J by 3 bases, with 2 bases of the junction left unmatched. Per germline, CDR1 SEHNR and CDR2 FQNEAQ (reference sequence). This CDR3 has 13 residues. In DNA, the CDR3 is TGTGCCAGCAGCCTGGACAGGGACTATGGCTACACCTTC. The encoded protein is CASSLDRDYGYTF.

This sequence joins TRBV7-9 and TRBJ2-1; unclear D gene. CDR1 SEHNR and CDR2 FQNEAQ come from the germline V gene (reference sequence). The CDR3 consists of 16 residues. V lost 5 bases, J lost 0 bases, and 14 bases lay in between. The CDR3 nucleotides read TGTGCCAGCAGCCCCCGTCAGCTGAACTCCTACAATGAGCAGTTCTTC. Amino acid sequence: CASSPRQLNSYNEQFF.

This clone has a handful of counts. This chain links TRBV19 with TRBJ1-1, with unresolved D. The CDR3 contains 15 residues. V was cut by 7 bases and J by 1 base, with 16 bases left in between. Germline assignment: CDR1 LNHDA and CDR2 SQIVND (reference sequence). The chain's CDR3 is CASTDSITTNTEAFF. DNA for the CDR3: TGTGCCAGTACCGATTCCATTACAACGAACACTGAAGCTTTCTTT.

The CDR3 protein is CSVELQTNEKLFF. The CDR3 DNA is TGCAGCGTTGAATTACAGACAAATGAAAAACTGTTTTTT. The chain carries TRBV29-1 and TRBJ1-4; no definite D call. Trimming took off 2 bases at V and 5 bases at J, with 9 bases between the two ends. CDR3 length equals 13 residues. CDR1 SQVTM and CDR2 ANQGSEA come from the germline V gene.

CDR3 sequence reads: CASSESPQVALDGYTF. DNA of the CDR3: TGCGCCAGCAGTGAGTCTCCACAGGTAGCCCTGGATGGCTACACCTTC. The J gene is TRBJ1-2, the V gene TRBV10-2; tentative D call: TRBD1 (5 bases). Trimming cost V 0 bases and J 6 bases, with 17 bases left between them. The CDR3 extends over 16 amino acids. Germline CDR1 and CDR2: WSHSY and SAAADI.

This clone was seen a handful of times. In DNA, the CDR3 is TGTGCCAGCAGCCCCGACAGGGTGACAATTGAAGCTTTCTTT. It codes for CASSPDRVTIEAFF. The chain recombines TRBV7-9 with TRBJ1-1; 7 bases agree with TRBD1. The germline CDR1 and CDR2 sequences are SEHNR and FQNEAQ (reference sequence). The J segment lost 7 bases and the V segment lost 5 bases, leaving 10 bases of the junction unmatched. The CDR3 loop spans 14 amino acids.

This sequence joins TRBV2 and TRBJ1-1; perhaps TRBD1 as D (5 bases). The CDR3 consists of 12 residues. V shed 6 bases and J shed 3 bases, with 8 bases lying between them. The V gene's germline CDR1 is SNHLY and CDR2 FYNNEI. The CDR3, as DNA: TGTGCCAGCAGAGCGGGACACACTGAAGCTTTCTTT. This gives the protein CASRAGHTEAFF.

The rearrangement uses TRBV5-1 and TRBJ2-3; no clear D. Germline lookup yields CDR1 SGHRS and CDR2 YFSETQ. V was cut by 0 bases and J by 2 bases, with 10 bases left in between. CDR3 length equals 15 residues. CDR3 DNA: TGCGCCAGCAGCTTGGCCGGGCAGGTCACAGATACGCAGTATTTT. Encoded protein: CASSLAGQVTDTQYF. Combining the CDR3 with reference TRBV5-1 and TRBJ2-3 gives the whole variable domain KAGVTQTPRYLIKTRGQQVTLSCSPISGHRSVSWYQQTPGQGLQFLFEYFSETQRNKGNFPGRFSGRQFSNSRSEMNVSTLELGDSALYLCASSLAGQVTDTQYFGPGTRLTVL.

This chain connects TRBV11-2 to TRBJ2-5; TRBD2 agrees at 12 bases. This CDR3 is built from 17 residues. The trim removed 4 bases at V and 5 bases at J, leaving 11 bases unmatched. The germline gives CDR1 SGHAT, CDR2 FQNNGV. In DNA, the CDR3 is TGTGCCAGCAGCTCATCCCTGACTAGCGGGAGCTTTGAGACCCAGTACTTC. This translates into CASSSSLTSGSFETQYF.

The chain has TRBV29-1 and TRBJ1-4; D is unresolved. Trimming left V 5 bases short and J 5 bases short, with 12 bases between. CDR1 and CDR2 from the germline V gene are SQVTM and ANQGSEA. The CDR3 is 13 residues long. Written as DNA, the CDR3 is TGCAGCGTTTCGTCCTCTGCAAATGAAAAACTGTTTTTT. Amino acids: CSVSSSANEKLFF. Looking up the rest from reference TRBV29-1 and TRBJ1-4 gives the full variable domain: SAVISQKPSRDICQRGTSLTIQCQVDSQVTMMFWYRQQPGQSLTLIATANQGSEATYESGFVIDKFPISRPNLTFSTLTVSNMSPEDSSIYLCSVSSSANEKLFFGSGTQLSVL.

The rearrangement joins TRBV7-2 to TRBJ2-7, with D uncertain. The V gene lost 5 bases and the J gene lost 6 bases, with 11 bases spanning the gap. The CDR3 consists of 12 residues. Germline lookup yields CDR1 SGHTA and CDR2 FQGNSA. CDR3 protein: CASSLRSSEQYF. The CDR3 DNA follows: TGTGCCAGCAGCCTAAGGAGCTCCGAGCAGTACTTC.

The rearrangement links TRBV9 to TRBJ1-1; 9 bases are a match to TRBD1. Trimming took 4 bases from V and 5 from J; bases not matched to a gene: 9. The CDR3 sequence is 15 residues long. Germline V CDR1 and CDR2: SGDLS, YYNGEE. CDR3 loop: CASSSWTGDRTEAFF. CDR3 nucleotide sequence: TGTGCCAGCAGCTCCTGGACAGGGGATAGGACTGAAGCTTTCTTT.

This chain uses TRBV6-5 with TRBJ2-1; TRBD2 matches 9 bases. CDR1 and CDR2 (germline): MNHEY, SVGAGI. J was trimmed by 5 bases and V by 5 bases; bases with no gene match: 7. The CDR3 contains 15 residues. CDR3 amino acids: CASSQLAGQNNEQFF. For the CDR3, the DNA is TGTGCCAGCAGTCAACTAGCGGGCCAGAACAATGAGCAGTTCTTC.

This chain links TRBV5-4 with TRBJ2-7; D could derive from TRBD1 or TRBD2 (6 bases each). The CDR3 totals 15 residues. CDR1 and CDR2 (germline): SGHNT, YYREEE (reference sequence). Trimming took off 0 bases at V and 6 bases at J, with 16 bases between the two ends. The CDR3 coding sequence is TGTGCCAGCAGCTTGGGTGGAGGGGGAAATCTCGAGCAGTACTTC. Translation: CASSLGGGGNLEQYF.